These 6 T cell receptor beta chains share one sample of origin, sequenced in a study of siplizumab effects on memory and regulatory T cells. Assay used: immunoSEQ multiplex PCR; TCRdb lists only in-frame clones, some missing. This sample yields 85,000 to 120,000 clones, of which roughly 90% are seen a single time; 0.9% to 1.4% belongs to the top ten. Source material: CD4+ T cells sorted from blood. The source is a human donor in good health.

The CDR3 nucleotides read TGTGCCAGCAGCCAGTCAGAGGTCGGGGCCCTCTCCTACGAGCAGTACTTC. Translated, it gives CASSQSEVGALSYEQYF. This sequence joins TRBV14 and TRBJ2-7; D possibly uses TRBD1 or TRBD2 (5 bases each). V was cut by 3 bases and J by 0 bases, with 18 bases left in between. CDR3 length: 17 amino acids. Germline loops: CDR1 SGHDN, CDR2 FVKESK.

The chain employs TRBV5-1 and TRBJ2-2, with 10 bases matching TRBD1. After removal of 4 bases from V and 5 bases from J, the junction contained 23 bases not matched to a gene. CDR3 length equals 21 residues. Germline-derived CDR1 and CDR2 are SGHRS and YFSETQ. DNA for the CDR3: TGCGCCAGCAGCCGCGGTAGGTCCAGGACAGGGGGGTCCAGAAGAACCGGGGAGCTGTTTTTT. It is translated as CASSRGRSRTGGSRRTGELFF.

Comments on this clone: Other DNA sequences within the sample encode an identical CDR3. The chain employs TRBV18 and TRBJ1-2; D might be TRBD1 (6 bases). From germline, CDR1 is KGHSH and CDR2 LQKENI. The CDR3 has 15 residues. The V end was cut by 5 bases, the J end by 4 bases, with 17 bases between. The CDR3 sequence is CASSSGSGGSYGYTF. The CDR3 DNA is TGTGCCAGCTCATCAGGATCGGGGGGCAGCTATGGCTACACCTTC.

This clone came up once. The CDR3 protein is CASSRKNTEAFF. CDR3 in DNA: TGTGCCAGTAGTAGAAAGAACACTGAAGCTTTCTTT. This chain connects TRBV19 to TRBJ1-1, with D unclear. Germline CDR1 reads LNHDA; CDR2 reads SQIVND (reference sequence). Trimming stripped 4 bases from V and 1 base from J, with 4 bases between. The CDR3 totals 12 residues.

V is TRBV5-1 and J is TRBJ2-1, with D perhaps assigned TRBD1 or TRBD2 (6 bases each). Trimming pared 2 bases from V and 15 bases from J, leaving 15 bases between. Germline values: CDR1 SGHRS, CDR2 YFSETQ. The CDR3 spans 12 residues. CDR3 protein: CASSLGGQGVFF. For the CDR3, the DNA is TGCGCCAGCAGCTTAGGGGGGCAGGGTGTGTTCTTC.

The chain is built from TRBV28 and TRBJ2-7, with 11 bases fitting TRBD2. V lost 0 bases, J lost 7 bases, and 5 bases stayed unmatched. This CDR3 is 15 amino acids long. CDR1 and CDR2 from the germline V gene are MDHEN and SYDVKM. CDR3 nucleotide sequence: TGTGCCAGCAGTTTATGGTCTAGCGGGAGGACTGAGCAGTACTTC. Amino acid sequence: CASSLWSSGRTEQYF.